A selection of T cell receptor beta chains follows, all from one sample in a study of OX40 agonist ivuxolimab in advanced cancers. Profiling relied on immunoSEQ multiplex PCR, and the TCRdb table lists in-frame clones only, not all of them. The sample yields 80,000 or so clones, around 85% seen once. Material: CD4+ or CD8+ T cells sorted from blood, obtained in a trial of the OX40 agonist ivuxolimab. These receptors were obtained from an adult with an advanced solid tumor such as melanoma, head and neck, liver or kidney cancer. Both conserved end residues are part of each CDR3. The D gene is left open where the match is weak. Expanded clones are given a class, and other clones once, few, many or no size at all.

J | D | V | size | DNA | CDR3
TRBJ2-3 | TRBD2 | TRBV30 | once | TGTGCCTGGAGAGTAGGACTAGCGCTTGGGACAGATACGCAGTATTTT | CAWRVGLALGTDTQYF
TRBJ1-4 | TRBD1 | TRBV29-1 | - | TGCAGCGTTAGGACAGGGGAAAGCGAAAAACTGTTTTTT | CSVRTGESEKLFF
TRBJ2-3 | - | TRBV9 | few | TGTGCCAGCAGCGTAGAGGGGGACCTTACCACAGATACGCAGTATTTT | CASSVEGDLTTDTQYF
TRBJ1-2 | TRBD1 | TRBV6-6 | - | TGTGCCAGCAGTACGGACAGGGACAATGGCTACACCTTC | CASSTDRDNGYTF
TRBJ1-1 | TRBD1 | TRBV2 | - | TGTGCCAGCAGCCCTACTGAACAGGGGACGAACACTGAAGCTTTCTTT | CASSPTEQGTNTEAFF
TRBJ1-1 | TRBD1 | TRBV14 | - | TGTGCCAGCAGCCCCTCGGGACAGGGTCGGTCTGGAGCTTTCTTT | CASSPSGQGRSGAFF
TRBJ1-3 | - | TRBV30 | once | TGTGCCTGGGCACAGATTACCTCTGGAAACACCATATATTTT | CAWAQITSGNTIYF
TRBJ2-3 | - | TRBV25-1 | few | TGTGCCAGCAGTGAGTCCCAGGGTCGGACAGATACGCAGTATTTT | CASSESQGRTDTQYF
TRBJ1-2 | - | TRBV25-1 | - | TGTGCCAGCAGTGTCCAGCCCCTTGGCGGATCGGGGGGCTACACCTTC | CASSVQPLGGSGGYTF
TRBJ1-2 | - | TRBV27 | - | TGTGCCAGCAGTTTATGGAAGGGAGCTAACTATGGCTACACCTTC | CASSLWKGANYGYTF
TRBJ1-3 | - | TRBV6-1 | once | TGTGCCAGCAGTGGGGGGGGGCGTTTTTACCCAGGTGGAAACACCATATATTTT | CASSGGGRFYPGGNTIYF
TRBJ1-2 | - | TRBV6-5 | - | TGTGCCAGCAGTTACGAGGGGGGGATCGTGGGCTACACCTTC | CASSYEGGIVGYTF
TRBJ2-3 | TRBD2 | TRBV18 | - | TGTGCCAGCTCACAATCCGGGACTAGCGGGGGAGATACGCAGTATTTT | CASSQSGTSGGDTQYF
TRBJ2-5 | TRBD2 | TRBV6-1 | - | TGTGCCAGCAGTATAGGGAGGGCTGGGGAGACCCAGTACTTC | CASSIGRAGETQYF
TRBJ2-7 | - | TRBV6-5 | - | TGTGCCAGCAGTCCGACATACCTTCAGGGCGAGCAGTACTTC | CASSPTYLQGEQYF
TRBJ2-2 | - | TRBV5-1 | once | TGCGCCAGCAGCTATGGGGGACTTTCCACCGGGGAGCTGTTTTTT | CASSYGGLSTGELFF
TRBJ2-3 | TRBD2 | TRBV4-1 | few | TGCGCCAGCAGCCAAGAACTAGCGGGGGCGAGAAGCACAGATACGCAGTATTTT | CASSQELAGARSTDTQYF
TRBJ2-5 | TRBD1 | TRBV5-1 | - | TGCGCCAGCAGCCTAACAGGGGGAGACGAGACCCAGTACTTC | CASSLTGGDETQYF
TRBJ2-6 | TRBD1 | TRBV5-1 | - | TGCGCCAGCAGCTTACAGGGGACTGGGGCCAACGTCCTGACTTTC | CASSLQGTGANVLTF
TRBJ1-6 | - | TRBV5-5 | - | TGTGCCAGCAGGATCCTCCCGATGTCGGGTGATTCACCCCTCCACTTT | CASRILPMSGDSPLHF
TRBJ1-2 | TRBD1 | TRBV9 | - | TGTGCCAGCAGCGTAGCTTCCGGACAGGGGGTCGATGGCTACACCTTC | CASSVASGQGVDGYTF
TRBJ1-1 | TRBD1 | TRBV2 | few | TGTGCCAGCAGTGGGCAGGGGGACACTGAAGCTTTCTTT | CASSGQGDTEAFF
TRBJ1-1 | - | TRBV9 | - | TGTGCCAGCAGCCTACGCCGGGCCGAGAGGCTTTTGGGTGAAGCTTTCTTT | CASSLRRAERLLGEAFF
TRBJ1-2 | - | TRBV25-1 | - | TGTGCCAGCAGTTTAACGGACGGTAGGGGTGGCTACACCTTC | CASSLTDGRGGYTF
TRBJ2-7 | TRBD1 | TRBV5-5 | - | TGTGCCAGCAGACCCGGGACAGGGGTTTTCGAGCAGTACTTC | CASRPGTGVFEQYF
TRBJ1-1 | TRBD1 | TRBV15 | - | TGTGCCACCAGAGAAGGACAGGCGAACACTGAAGCTTTCTTT | CATREGQANTEAFF
TRBJ2-2 | TRBD1 | TRBV2 | - | TGTGCCACCCCGAAGGGGGCCACCACAAACACCGGGGAGCTGTTTTTT | CATPKGATTNTGELFF
TRBJ2-3 | - | TRBV7-3 | - | TGTGCCAGCAGCCGGGAGATGAGGGGCACAGATACGCAGTATTTT | CASSREMRGTDTQYF
TRBJ1-5 | TRBD1 | TRBV28 | - | TGTGCCAGCAGTTCCGACAGGGGTCAGCCCCAGCATTTT | CASSSDRGQPQHF
TRBJ2-3 | - | TRBV19 | - | TGTGCCAGTCAGGAACAGACTAGCACAGATACGCAGTATTTT | CASQEQTSTDTQYF
TRBJ1-2 | - | TRBV29-1 | - | TGCAGCGGTAAACAGGGTGGAAGCGGCTACACCTTC | CSGKQGGSGYTF
TRBJ1-6 | TRBD1 | TRBV19 | - | TGTGCCAGTAGTAACAAAGGGGGCGGAGAGTCACCCCTCCACTTT | CASSNKGGGESPLHF
TRBJ1-2 | - | TRBV28 | - | TGTGCCAGCAGCCCACGTCTTCTACGGGGGCGGACGGGTGGCTACACCTTC | CASSPRLLRGRTGGYTF
TRBJ1-4 | TRBD1 | TRBV5-4 | once | TGTGCCAGCAGTCCCGGGACAGGGGATGAAAAACTGTTTTTT | CASSPGTGDEKLFF
TRBJ1-5 | - | TRBV30 | few | TGTGCCTGGGGGGACAATCAGCCCCAGCATTTT | CAWGDNQPQHF
TRBJ2-1 | - | TRBV6-1 | - | TGTGCCAGCAGTGTCGGTTCACCCGAGCAGTTCTTC | CASSVGSPEQFF
TRBJ1-1 | - | TRBV14 | - | TGTGCCAGCAGCCCTCGGGGGCGGTCCGTTGAAGCTTTCTTT | CASSPRGRSVEAFF
TRBJ1-1 | TRBD1 | TRBV19 | - | TGTGCCAGTAGTGCCGGGACAGGGGCTGAAGCTTTCTTT | CASSAGTGAEAFF
TRBJ2-3 | - | TRBV6-1 | - | TGTGCCAGCAGGGTAGCGGATAGCACAGATACGCAGTATTTT | CASRVADSTDTQYF
TRBJ2-5 | TRBD2 | TRBV7-2 | once | TGTGCCAGCAGCTTAGATTCAGCGGGGGGCGCAGAGACCCAGTACTTC | CASSLDSAGGAETQYF
TRBJ1-1 | - | TRBV6-6 | once | TGTGCCAGCAGTTACTCAGGCGCGGCGGACACTGAAGCTTTCTTT | CASSYSGAADTEAFF
TRBJ2-7 | - | TRBV11-2 | - | TGTGCCAGCAGCTCTTACCGGGGGGCAAGGGGCGAGCAGTACTTC | CASSSYRGARGEQYF
TRBJ2-7 | - | TRBV4-2 | - | TGTGCCAGCAGCCAAGATCTCCCCGGGGGCCTCTCCTCCTACGAGCAGTACTTC | CASSQDLPGGLSSYEQYF
TRBJ2-5 | TRBD2 | TRBV5-1 | once | TGCGCCAGCAGCCCGGCGGCTAGCGGGGCCGAGACCCAGTACTTC | CASSPAASGAETQYF
TRBJ2-5 | TRBD2 | TRBV18 | once | TGTGCCAGCTCACCCTTCAGCGGGGGCCAGGAGACCCAGTACTTC | CASSPFSGGQETQYF
TRBJ1-3 | - | TRBV5-1 | - | TGCGCCAGCAGCTTCAGGCCAAGCTCTGGAAACACCATATATTTT | CASSFRPSSGNTIYF
TRBJ1-4 | - | TRBV5-1 | - | TGCGCCAGCAGCTTAGGCGGTGCAACTAATGAAAAACTGTTTTTT | CASSLGGATNEKLFF
TRBJ1-2 | - | TRBV6-1 | once | TGTGCCAGCAGTGAAGCGCGGACAGCACTTTATGGCTACACCTTC | CASSEARTALYGYTF
TRBJ2-3 | - | TRBV19 | - | TGTGCCAGTAGTAAAGGAAGCACAGATACGCAGTATTTT | CASSKGSTDTQYF
TRBJ1-4 | TRBD1 | TRBV7-2 | - | TGTGCCAGCAGCCCGACAGGGTCGACTAATGAAAAACTGTTTTTT | CASSPTGSTNEKLFF
TRBJ1-1 | TRBD1 | TRBV19 | - | TGTGCCAGTCAGGGGGCCTTTATGGAAGTCAACACTGAAGCTTTCTTT | CASQGAFMEVNTEAFF
TRBJ1-2 | - | TRBV2 | - | TGTGCCAGCAGTGTGCGGCAACTCTATGGCTACACCTTC | CASSVRQLYGYTF
TRBJ2-1 | - | TRBV28 | - | TGTGCCAGCAGTTTAGGGGCGAGCAATGAGCAGTTCTTC | CASSLGASNEQFF
TRBJ2-3 | TRBD2 | TRBV5-6 | once | TGTGCCAGCAGCCCAACCGTAGCGGGGGGCGACGGGGGCACAGATACGCAGTATTTT | CASSPTVAGGDGGTDTQYF
TRBJ1-5 | - | TRBV28 | - | TGTGCCAGCAGTTTGGGGAGTCAGCCCCAGCATTTT | CASSLGSQPQHF